This is a list of T cell receptor beta chains from one sample in a study of T cell clones after liver transplantation. The method was immunoSEQ multiplex PCR; TCRdb's version includes in-frame clones alone and lacks a portion of them. Among 40,000 to 55,000 clones listed, 70% to 75% were seen once. The material was CD4+ T cells from blood, obtained less than 70 months after liver transplant. The receptor set was obtained from a human patient who received a liver transplant. Some T cells may have originated in the graft donor. Both conserved end residues are part of each CDR3. Fields, in order: V gene, clone size, D gene, J gene, CDR3 protein, CDR3 DNA. A D gene is named only where the DNA matches it firmly. Clone size is given for some rows only: seen once, a few or many times, or a class if the clone is expanded.

>TRBV11-3|medium-sized|NA|TRBJ1-6
CASSRIRGEPLHF
TGTGCCAGCAGCAGGATAAGGGGGGAGCCCCTCCACTTT
>TRBV12-5|few|NA|TRBJ1-5
CASGSGAGQPQHF
TGTGCTAGTGGAAGTGGCGCGGGTCAGCCCCAGCATTTT
>TRBV18|NA|NA|TRBJ1-5
CASSPPGERQPQHF
TGTGCCAGCTCACCACCCGGGGAGAGACAGCCCCAGCATTTT
>TRBV19|NA|NA|TRBJ1-6
CASSIGVRNSPLHF
TGTGCCAGTAGTATAGGGGTCCGGAATTCACCCCTCCACTTT
>TRBV7-2|NA|NA|TRBJ2-5
CASSFYQETQYF
TGTGCCAGCAGCTTCTACCAAGAGACCCAGTACTTC
>TRBV5-1|NA|NA|TRBJ1-1
CASSLDVWNTEAFF
TGCGCCAGCAGCTTGGATGTATGGAACACTGAAGCTTTCTTT
>TRBV6-1|NA|NA|TRBJ1-1
CASRFGGRNTEAFF
TGTGCCAGCAGGTTCGGGGGCAGGAACACTGAAGCTTTCTTT
>TRBV7-2|NA|TRBD1|TRBJ1-6
CASSRTGGVGSPLHF
TGTGCCAGCAGCCGGACAGGGGGCGTAGGTTCACCCCTCCACTTT
>TRBV7-6|NA|TRBD1|TRBJ2-7
CASSLGGQGREQYF
TGTGCCAGCAGCTTAGGAGGACAGGGGCGGGAGCAGTACTTC
>TRBV7-3|NA|NA|TRBJ1-6
CASSSEAYNSPLHF
TGTGCCAGCAGCTCCGAGGCCTATAATTCACCCCTCCACTTT
>TRBV4-1|NA|NA|TRBJ1-4
CASSQGPSTNEKLFF
TGCGCCAGCAGCCAAGGGCCATCAACTAATGAAAAACTGTTTTTT
>TRBV5-1|NA|NA|TRBJ1-3
CASSLESAGNTIYF
TGCGCCAGCAGCTTAGAATCCGCCGGAAACACCATATATTTT
>TRBV19|NA|TRBD1|TRBJ2-7
CASRRQGAYEQYF
TGTGCCAGTAGAAGGCAGGGGGCTTACGAGCAGTACTTC
>TRBV11-3|NA|NA|TRBJ2-1
CASSSVRRGEQFF
TGTGCCAGCAGCTCAGTGAGGAGAGGGGAGCAGTTCTTC
>TRBV6-1|few|NA|TRBJ2-2
CASSRLGPGTGELFF
TGTGCCAGCAGCCGCCTAGGGCCGGGCACCGGGGAGCTGTTTTTT
>TRBV6-6|NA|NA|TRBJ1-1
CASILEEGGTEAFF
TGTGCCAGCATCCTAGAAGAGGGAGGAACTGAAGCTTTCTTT
>TRBV6-1|NA|NA|TRBJ1-4
CASSEVGTRGNEKLFF
TGTGCCAGCAGTGAAGTGGGGACGAGGGGTAATGAAAAACTGTTTTTT
>TRBV6-1|NA|NA|TRBJ1-1
CASTETTEAFF
TGTGCCAGCACCGAAACCACTGAAGCTTTCTTT
>TRBV4-1|NA|TRBD1|TRBJ2-7
CASSQAGTGADEQYF
TGCGCCAGCAGCCAAGCAGGGACAGGGGCCGACGAGCAGTACTTC
>TRBV5-1|NA|TRBD1|TRBJ1-1
CASSRDRDGEAFF
TGCGCCAGCAGCCGGGACAGGGATGGTGAAGCTTTCTTT
>TRBV7-2|NA|NA|TRBJ2-5
CASSLAAASAYQETQYF
TGTGCCAGCAGCTTAGCGGCCGCTAGCGCGTACCAAGAGACCCAGTACTTC
>TRBV18|NA|TRBD1|TRBJ2-7
CASSPGTGQPYEQYF
TGTGCCAGCTCACCTGGGACAGGGCAACCCTACGAGCAGTACTTC
>TRBV9|NA|NA|TRBJ2-6
CASRGRFTNSGANVLTF
TGTGCCAGCAGGGGCAGGTTTACCAACTCTGGGGCCAACGTCCTGACTTTC
>TRBV6-1|NA|NA|TRBJ2-1
CASSEVPGAYNEQFF
TGTGCCAGCAGTGAAGTCCCGGGCGCCTACAATGAGCAGTTCTTC
>TRBV5-1|NA|NA|TRBJ1-1
CASSFDTGTFEAFF
TGCGCCAGCAGCTTCGATACCGGGACCTTTGAAGCTTTCTTT
>TRBV6-5|few|TRBD1|TRBJ2-2
CASSVQGTTGELFF
TGTGCCAGCAGTGTACAGGGGACCACCGGGGAGCTGTTTTTT
>TRBV5-1|NA|TRBD1|TRBJ2-2
CASSLTGGDGELFF
TGCGCCAGCAGCTTGACAGGGGGCGACGGGGAGCTGTTTTTT
>TRBV11-3|NA|NA|TRBJ1-5
CASSSRQATFHQPQHF
TGTGCCAGCAGCTCCCGCCAGGCGACCTTCCATCAGCCCCAGCATTTT
>TRBV6-1|few|NA|TRBJ1-3
CASNEQGLGNTIYF
TGTGCCAGCAATGAACAGGGCCTTGGGAACACCATATATTTT
>TRBV6-6|once|TRBD2|TRBJ2-7
CASSYYLGLAAYEQYF
TGTGCCAGCAGTTACTACCTAGGGCTAGCGGCCTACGAGCAGTACTTC
>TRBV6-1|few|TRBD2|TRBJ2-1
CASSEELPGGALNEQFF
TGTGCCAGCAGTGAAGAACTTCCCGGGGGGGCGTTAAATGAGCAGTTCTTC
>TRBV28|NA|NA|TRBJ2-4
CASSFESVAKNIQYF
TGTGCCAGCAGTTTTGAGTCGGTAGCCAAAAACATTCAGTACTTC
>TRBV6-1|NA|NA|TRBJ1-5
CASRTGSSNQPQHF
TGTGCCAGCAGAACGGGGTCCAGCAATCAGCCCCAGCATTTT
>TRBV19|NA|NA|TRBJ1-2
CASSRQTYGYTF
TGTGCCAGTAGTCGACAGACCTATGGCTACACCTTC
>TRBV28|NA|NA|TRBJ1-5
CASSRRIRNQPQHF
TGTGCCAGCAGTCGGCGCATTCGGAATCAGCCCCAGCATTTT
>TRBV9|NA|NA|TRBJ1-1
CASSVASAREGTEAFF
TGTGCCAGCAGCGTAGCTTCGGCCAGGGAGGGCACTGAAGCTTTCTTT
>TRBV6-6|NA|NA|TRBJ1-1
CASNKGSSKTEAFF
TGTGCCAGCAATAAGGGTAGTTCGAAAACTGAAGCTTTCTTT
>TRBV4-2|NA|NA|TRBJ1-1
CASSPWNSPTEAFF
TGTGCCAGCAGCCCCTGGAACTCTCCCACTGAAGCTTTCTTT
>TRBV19|NA|NA|TRBJ1-5
CASSIRSDSNQPQHF
TGTGCCAGTAGTATCAGATCCGATAGCAATCAGCCCCAGCATTTT
>TRBV7-6|NA|TRBD2|TRBJ2-7
CASSYSGTSGGEQYF
TGTGCCAGCAGCTACTCCGGGACTAGCGGGGGGGAGCAGTACTTC
>TRBV11-2|NA|NA|TRBJ1-1
CASSFQQTANTEAFF
TGTGCCAGCAGCTTCCAACAGACCGCAAACACTGAAGCTTTCTTT
>TRBV18|NA|TRBD2|TRBJ2-1
CASSPGIAGGNEQFF
TGTGCCAGCTCACCAGGGATAGCGGGGGGAAATGAGCAGTTCTTC